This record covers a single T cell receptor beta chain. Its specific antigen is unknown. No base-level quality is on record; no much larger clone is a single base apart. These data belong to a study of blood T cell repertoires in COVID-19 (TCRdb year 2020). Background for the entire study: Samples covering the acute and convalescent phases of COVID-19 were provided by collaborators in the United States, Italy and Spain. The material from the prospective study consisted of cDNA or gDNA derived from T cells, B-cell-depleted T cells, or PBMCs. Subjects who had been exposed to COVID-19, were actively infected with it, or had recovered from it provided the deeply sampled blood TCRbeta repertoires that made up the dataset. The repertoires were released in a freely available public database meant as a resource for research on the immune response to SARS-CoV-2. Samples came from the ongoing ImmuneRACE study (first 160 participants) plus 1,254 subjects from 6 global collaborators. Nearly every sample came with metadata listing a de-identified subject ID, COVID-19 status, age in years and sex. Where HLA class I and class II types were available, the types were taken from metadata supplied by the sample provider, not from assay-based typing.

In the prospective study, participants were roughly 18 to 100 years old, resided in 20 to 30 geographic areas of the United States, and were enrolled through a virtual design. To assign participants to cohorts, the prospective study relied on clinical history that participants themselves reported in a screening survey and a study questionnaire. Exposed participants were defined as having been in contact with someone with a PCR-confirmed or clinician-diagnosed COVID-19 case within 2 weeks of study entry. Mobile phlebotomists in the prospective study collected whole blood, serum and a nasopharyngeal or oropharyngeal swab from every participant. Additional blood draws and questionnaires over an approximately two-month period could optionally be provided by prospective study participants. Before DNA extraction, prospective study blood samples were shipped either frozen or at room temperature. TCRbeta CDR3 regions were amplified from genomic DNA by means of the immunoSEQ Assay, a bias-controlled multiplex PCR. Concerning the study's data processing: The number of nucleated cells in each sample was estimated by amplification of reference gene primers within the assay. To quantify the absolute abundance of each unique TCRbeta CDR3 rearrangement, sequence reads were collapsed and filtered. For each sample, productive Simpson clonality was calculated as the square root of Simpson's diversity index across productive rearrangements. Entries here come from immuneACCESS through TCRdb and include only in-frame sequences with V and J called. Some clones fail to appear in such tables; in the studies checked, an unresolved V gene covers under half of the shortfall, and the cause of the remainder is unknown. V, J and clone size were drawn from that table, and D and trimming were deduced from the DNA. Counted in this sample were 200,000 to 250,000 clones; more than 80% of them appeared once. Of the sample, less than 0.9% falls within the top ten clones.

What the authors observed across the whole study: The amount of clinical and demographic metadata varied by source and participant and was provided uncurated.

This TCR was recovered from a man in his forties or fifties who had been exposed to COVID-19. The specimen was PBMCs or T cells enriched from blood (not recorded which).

This receptor carries the CDR3 CASTFGNRATYEQYF. At the DNA level, the sequence is TGTGCCAGCACCTTCGGGAACAGGGCCACCTACGAGCAGTACTTC. This chain joins TRBV2 to TRBJ2-7; a tentative D call is TRBD1 (6 bases match). Based on the germline V gene, the CDR1 and CDR2 sequences are SNHLY and FYNNEI. The CDR3 goes from the cysteine to the phenylalanine over 15 residues. CDR3 DNA only is kept here, 45 bases in frame from base 1. The V and J ends are trimmed by 7 bases and 2 bases, leaving 18 bases between them.